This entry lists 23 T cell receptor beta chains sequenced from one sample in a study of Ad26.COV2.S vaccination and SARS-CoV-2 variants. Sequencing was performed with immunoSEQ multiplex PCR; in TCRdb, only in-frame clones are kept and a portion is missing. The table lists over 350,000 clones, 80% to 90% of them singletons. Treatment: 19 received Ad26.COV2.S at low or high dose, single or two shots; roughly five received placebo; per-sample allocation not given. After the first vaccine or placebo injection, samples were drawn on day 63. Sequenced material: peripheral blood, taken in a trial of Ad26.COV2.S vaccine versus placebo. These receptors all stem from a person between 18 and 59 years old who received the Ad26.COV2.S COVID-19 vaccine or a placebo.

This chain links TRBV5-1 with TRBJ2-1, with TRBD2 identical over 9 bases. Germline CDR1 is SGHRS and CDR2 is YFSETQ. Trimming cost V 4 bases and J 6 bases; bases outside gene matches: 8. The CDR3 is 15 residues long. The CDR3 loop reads CASSTGLATFNEQFF. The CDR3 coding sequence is TGCGCCAGCAGCACGGGACTAGCAACGTTCAATGAGCAGTTCTTC.

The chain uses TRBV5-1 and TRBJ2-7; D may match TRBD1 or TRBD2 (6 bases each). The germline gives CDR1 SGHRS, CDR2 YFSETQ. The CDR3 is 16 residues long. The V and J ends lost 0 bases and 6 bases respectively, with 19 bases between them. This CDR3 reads CASSLAGGGVDREQYF. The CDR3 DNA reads TGCGCCAGCAGCTTGGCCGGAGGGGGAGTCGATCGCGAGCAGTACTTC.

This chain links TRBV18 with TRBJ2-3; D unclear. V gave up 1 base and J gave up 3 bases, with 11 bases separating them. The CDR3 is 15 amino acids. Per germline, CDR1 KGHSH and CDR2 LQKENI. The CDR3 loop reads CASSPLVVGTDTQYF. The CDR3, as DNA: TGTGCCAGCTCACCACTGGTAGTCGGTACAGATACGCAGTATTTT.

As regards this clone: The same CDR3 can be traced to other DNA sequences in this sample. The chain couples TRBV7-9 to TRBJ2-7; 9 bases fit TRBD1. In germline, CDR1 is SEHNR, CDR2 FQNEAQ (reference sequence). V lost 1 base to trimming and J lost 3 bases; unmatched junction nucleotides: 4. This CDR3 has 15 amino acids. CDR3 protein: CASSLGGTGLYEQYF. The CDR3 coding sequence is TGTGCCAGCAGCTTAGGGGGGACAGGGCTCTACGAGCAGTACTTC.

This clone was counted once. CDR3 protein: CASSLVGGAMDEQFF. As DNA, the CDR3 is TGTGCCAGCAGCTTAGTGGGGGGGGCCATGGATGAGCAGTTCTTC. The chain uses TRBV11-2 and TRBJ2-1, with D possibly TRBD2 on 7 matching bases. The CDR3 runs to 15 residues. The germline CDR1 and CDR2 sequences are SGHAT and FQNNGV. Trimming cost V 1 base and J 8 bases, with 15 bases left between them.

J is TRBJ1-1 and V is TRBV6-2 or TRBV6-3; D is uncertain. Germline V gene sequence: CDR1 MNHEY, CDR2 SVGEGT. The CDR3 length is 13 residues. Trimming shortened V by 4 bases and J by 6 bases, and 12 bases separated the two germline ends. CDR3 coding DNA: TGTGCCAGCAGTTGGAGTGGTCTTGCTGAAGCTTTCTTT. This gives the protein CASSWSGLAEAFF.

Here the CDR3 DNA reads TGTGCCAGCTCACCACGGACTAGCGGGGGCATAGGGGAGCTGTTTTTT. Its translation: CASSPRTSGGIGELFF. The V gene is TRBV18, the J gene TRBJ2-2, with 13 bases that match TRBD2. The length of the CDR3 is 16 residues. Germline CDR1 KGHSH, CDR2 LQKENI. Germline trimming cut 1 base from V and 8 bases from J; bases unmatched to any gene: 4.

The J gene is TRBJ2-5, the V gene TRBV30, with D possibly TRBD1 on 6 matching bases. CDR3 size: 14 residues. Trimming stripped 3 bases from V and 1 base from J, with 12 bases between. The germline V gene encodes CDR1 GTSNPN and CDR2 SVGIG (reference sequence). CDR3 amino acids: CAWSGQLLQETQYF. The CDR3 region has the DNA TGTGCCTGGAGCGGACAGCTACTCCAAGAGACCCAGTACTTC.

CDR3 coding DNA: TGTGCCAGTAGTTCGGAGGGGGGCATTTACACTGAAGCTTTCTTT. As protein: CASSSEGGIYTEAFF. The chain has TRBV19 and TRBJ1-1, with TRBD1 as a possible D gene (6 bases). Germline V gene data show CDR1 as LNHDA and CDR2 as SQIVND (reference sequence). V was pared by 5 bases and J by 3 bases, with 16 bases between. The length of the CDR3 is 15 residues.

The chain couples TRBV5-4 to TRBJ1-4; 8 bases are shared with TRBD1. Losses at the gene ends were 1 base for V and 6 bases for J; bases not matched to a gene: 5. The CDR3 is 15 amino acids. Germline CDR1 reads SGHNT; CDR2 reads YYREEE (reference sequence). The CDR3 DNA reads TGTGCCAGCAGCTTGCGCGGGACAGGAGATGAAAAACTGTTTTTT. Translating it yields CASSLRGTGDEKLFF.

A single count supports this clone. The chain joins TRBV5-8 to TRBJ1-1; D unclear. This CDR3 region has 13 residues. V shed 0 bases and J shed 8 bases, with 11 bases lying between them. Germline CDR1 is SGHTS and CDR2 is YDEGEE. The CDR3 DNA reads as TGTGCCAGCAGCTTGGAACGGCTTACAGAAGCTTTCTTT. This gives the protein CASSLERLTEAFF.

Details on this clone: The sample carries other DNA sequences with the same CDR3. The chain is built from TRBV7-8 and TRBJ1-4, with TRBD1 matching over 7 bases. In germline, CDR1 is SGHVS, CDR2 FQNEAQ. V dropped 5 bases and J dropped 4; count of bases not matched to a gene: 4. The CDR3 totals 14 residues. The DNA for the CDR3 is TGTGCCAGCAGCCTGACAGGGCTTAATGAAAAACTGTTTTTT. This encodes CASSLTGLNEKLFF. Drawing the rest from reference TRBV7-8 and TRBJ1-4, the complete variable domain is GAGVSQSPRYKVAKRGQDVALRCDPISGHVSLFWYQQALGQGPEFLTYFQNEAQLDKSGLPSDRFFAERPEGSVSTLKIQRTQQEDSAVYLCASSLTGLNEKLFFGSGTQLSVL.

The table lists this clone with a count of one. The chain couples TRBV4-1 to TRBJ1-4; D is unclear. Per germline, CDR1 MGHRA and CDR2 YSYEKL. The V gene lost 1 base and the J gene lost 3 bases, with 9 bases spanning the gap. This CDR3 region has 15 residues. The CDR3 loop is CASSQVQTSNEKLFF. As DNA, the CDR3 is TGCGCCAGCAGCCAAGTTCAGACCTCTAATGAAAAACTGTTTTTT.

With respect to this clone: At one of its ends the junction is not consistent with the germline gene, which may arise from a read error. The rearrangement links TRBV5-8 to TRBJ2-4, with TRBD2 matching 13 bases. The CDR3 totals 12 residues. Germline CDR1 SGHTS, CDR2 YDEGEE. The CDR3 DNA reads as TGTGCCAGCAGCTATACAGCGGGACTAGCGGGGTTC. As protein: CASSYTAGLAGF.

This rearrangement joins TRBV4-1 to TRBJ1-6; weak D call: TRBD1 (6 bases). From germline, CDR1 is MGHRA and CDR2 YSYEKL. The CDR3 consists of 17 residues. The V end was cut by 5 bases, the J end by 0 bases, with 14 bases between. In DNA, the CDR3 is TGCGCCAGCAGCGATGACAGGATGAACTCCTATAATTCACCCCTCCACTTT. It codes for CASSDDRMNSYNSPLHF.

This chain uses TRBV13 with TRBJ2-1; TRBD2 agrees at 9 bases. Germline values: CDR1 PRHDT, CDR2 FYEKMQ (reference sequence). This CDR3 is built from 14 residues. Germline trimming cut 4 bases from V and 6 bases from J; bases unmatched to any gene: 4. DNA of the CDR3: TGTGCCAGCAGCTCGGGACTAGCTCGCAATGAGCAGTTCTTC. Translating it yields CASSSGLARNEQFF.

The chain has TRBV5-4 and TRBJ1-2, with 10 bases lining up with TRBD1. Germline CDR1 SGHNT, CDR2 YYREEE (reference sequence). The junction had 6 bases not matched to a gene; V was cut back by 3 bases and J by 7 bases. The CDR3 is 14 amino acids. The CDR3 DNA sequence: TGTGCCAGCAGCTACGACAGGGGGCGGGTTGGCTACACCTTC. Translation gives CASSYDRGRVGYTF.

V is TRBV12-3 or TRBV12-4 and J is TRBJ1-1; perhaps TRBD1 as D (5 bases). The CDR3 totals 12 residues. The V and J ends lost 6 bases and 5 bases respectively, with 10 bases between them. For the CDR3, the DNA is TGTGCCAGCAGCCGGGGCGATACTGAAGCTTTCTTT. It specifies CASSRGDTEAFF.

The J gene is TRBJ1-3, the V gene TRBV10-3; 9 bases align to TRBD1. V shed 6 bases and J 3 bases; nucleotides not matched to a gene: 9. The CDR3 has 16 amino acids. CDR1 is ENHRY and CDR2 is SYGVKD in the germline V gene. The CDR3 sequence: CAIRGQGSLGGNTIYF. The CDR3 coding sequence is TGTGCCATCAGGGGACAGGGTTCGCTAGGTGGAAACACCATATATTTT.

The DNA of the CDR3 is TGCGCCAGCAGCTTTACTATGAACACTGAAGCTTTCTTT. This sequence encodes CASSFTMNTEAFF. V is TRBV5-1 and J is TRBJ1-1; D not certain. The CDR3 is made up of 13 amino acids. V was trimmed by 2 bases and J by 0 bases, leaving 5 bases between them. Germline V gene data show CDR1 as SGHRS and CDR2 as YFSETQ.

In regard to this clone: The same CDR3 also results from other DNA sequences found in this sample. The CDR3 coding sequence is TGTGCCACCAGCAGAGATCGTAACAATGAGCAGTTCTTC. Translating it yields CATSRDRNNEQFF. The rearrangement uses TRBV15 and TRBJ2-1, with no clear D. Germline V CDR1 and CDR2: LNHNV, YYDKDF (reference sequence). This CDR3 is 13 amino acids long. Trimming cost V 0 bases and J 5 bases, with 5 bases left between them.

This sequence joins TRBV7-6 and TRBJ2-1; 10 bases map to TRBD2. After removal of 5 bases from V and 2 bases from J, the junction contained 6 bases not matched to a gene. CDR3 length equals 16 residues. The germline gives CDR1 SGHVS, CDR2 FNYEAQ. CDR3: CASSLRTSGAYNEQFF. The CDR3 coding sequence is TGTGCCAGCAGCCTCCGGACTAGCGGTGCCTACAATGAGCAGTTCTTC.

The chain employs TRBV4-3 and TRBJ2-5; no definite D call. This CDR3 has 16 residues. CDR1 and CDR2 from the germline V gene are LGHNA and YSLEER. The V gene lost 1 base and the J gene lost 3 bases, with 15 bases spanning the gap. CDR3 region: CASSQAVAEAEETQYF. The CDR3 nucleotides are TGCGCCAGCAGCCAAGCGGTGGCTGAGGCAGAAGAGACCCAGTACTTC.